These 8 T cell receptor beta chains originate from one sample sequenced in a study of response to subunit inactivated influenza vaccine. Each CDR3 protein gets one entry after TCRdb re-called the RT-PCR reads with MiXCR. Among around 150,000 distinct CDR3 sequences, approximately 11% were seen once, and the ten largest hold over 10%. Sequences were derived from non-naive T cells sorted from PBMCs, sampled 40 to 50 days after vaccination. All receptors derive from a man over 45 who received an inactivated influenza vaccine.

The genes are TRBV9 and TRBJ2-3; D is uncertain. This CDR3 is 14 amino acids long. Germline V gene lookup returns CDR1 SGDLS and CDR2 YYNGEE. Trimming stripped 5 bases from V and 0 bases from J, with 10 bases between. This CDR3 reads CASSHSLSTDTQYF. As DNA, the CDR3 is TGTGCCAGCAGTCACTCTTTGAGCACAGATACGCAGTATTTT.

This clonotype was detected ten times or more. V is TRBV5-1 and J is TRBJ2-3, with a weak D call TRBD2 (5 bases). Deletions cut 1 base from V and 3 bases from J, with 9 bases between. Looked up from germline, CDR1 is SGHRS and CDR2 is YFSETQ. This CDR3 is built from 14 residues. The CDR3 sequence: CASSLQLGTDTQYF. The CDR3, as DNA: TGCGCCAGCAGCTTGCAACTAGGTACAGATACGCAGTATTTT.

This clonotype was observed at least ten times. The chain has TRBV6-2 or TRBV6-3 and TRBJ1-2, with no clear D. The CDR3 contains 13 residues. V lost 5 bases and J 5 bases, leaving 12 bases between the germline ends. From germline, CDR1 is MNHEY and CDR2 SVGEGT. The CDR3: CASSTDPFYGYTF. The CDR3 coding sequence is TGTGCCAGCAGTACCGACCCTTTTTATGGCTACACCTTC.

This clonotype turned up a few times. V and J are TRBV20-1 and TRBJ2-3; 11 bases match TRBD2. The CDR3 is 11 residues long. The V and J ends lost 4 bases and 11 bases, in that order; junction bases with no gene match: 2. Looked up from germline, CDR1 is DFQATT and CDR2 is SNEGSKA (reference sequence). The CDR3 coding sequence is TGCAGTGCTACCACTAGCGGGAGGCAGTATTTT. The encoded protein is CSATTSGRQYF.

This clonotype was recorded a few times. The genes are TRBV20-1 and TRBJ2-7, with 9 bases fitting TRBD1. Per the germline V gene, CDR1 is DFQATT and CDR2 is SNEGSKA (reference sequence). The CDR3 is 15 amino acids. V dropped 0 bases and J dropped 3; count of bases not matched to a gene: 6. CDR3 sequence reads: CSARDPGQGLYEQYF. The CDR3 bases are TGCAGTGCTAGAGATCCGGGACAGGGCCTCTACGAGCAGTACTTC.

The sample holds a few counts of this clonotype. At one end the junction does not follow the germline gene, possibly because of a read error. The chain has TRBV10-3 and TRBJ1-6; 7 bases are shared with TRBD1. The length of the CDR3 is 15 residues. Germline CDR1 reads ENHRY; CDR2 reads SYGVKD. The CDR3, as DNA: TGTGCCACCAGTGACAGGGTAGATCGGAATTCACCCCTCCACTTT. Translated: CATSDRVDRNSPLHF.

This chain uses TRBV24-1 with TRBJ2-3; D unclear. The CDR3 consists of 19 residues. The germline gives CDR1 KGHDR, CDR2 SFDVKD. V lost 1 base to trimming and J lost 0 bases, with 19 bases between them. The CDR3, as DNA: TGTGCCACCAGTGATTTTCCAGACTTTACCGATGGAAGCACAGATACGCAGTATTTT. It yields the protein CATSDFPDFTDGSTDTQYF.

This clonotype was seen repeatedly, ten times or more. The chain links TRBV5-6 to TRBJ1-6, with 7 bases aligning to TRBD1. V lost 6 bases, J lost 9 bases, and 9 bases stayed unmatched. Germline lookup yields CDR1 SGHDT and CDR2 YYEEEE. The CDR3 is 14 residues long. As DNA, the CDR3 is TGTGCCAGCACGGCCCGGGACAGCCTTTCACCCCTCCACTTT. It translates to CASTARDSLSPLHF.